The 22 T cell receptor beta chains given below trace back to one sample, sequenced in a study of blood T cell repertoires in COVID-19. TCRdb's table, derived via immunoSEQ multiplex PCR, lists solely in-frame clones and lacks some. The table shows 200,000 to 300,000 clones, with less than 90% occurring only once. Sequenced input: peripheral blood. All receptors come from a man aged 60-69 years with acute or convalescent COVID-19.

The chain recombines TRBV24-1 with TRBJ2-1; TRBD2 agrees at 16 bases. V trimming: 4 bases; J trimming: 2 bases; junction bases outside the gene matches: 4. CDR1 KGHDR and CDR2 SFDVKD come from the germline V gene. This CDR3 comprises 18 residues. This CDR3 reads CATSESGTSGRAYNEQFF. The CDR3, as DNA: TGTGCCACCAGTGAGTCCGGGACTAGCGGGAGGGCCTACAATGAGCAGTTCTTC.

J is TRBJ1-5 and V is TRBV29-1; D may be TRBD1 (5 bases). The CDR3 runs to 16 residues. The V end was cut by 5 bases, the J end by 0 bases, with 17 bases between. Germline CDR1 is SQVTM and CDR2 is ANQGSEA. This CDR3 is CSVSVGRTLSNQPQHF. In DNA form, the CDR3 reads TGCAGCGTTTCCGTCGGACGGACACTTAGCAATCAGCCCCAGCATTTT. The full variable domain, its missing parts supplied by reference TRBV29-1 and TRBJ1-5, is SAVISQKPSRDICQRGTSLTIQCQVDSQVTMMFWYRQQPGQSLTLIATANQGSEATYESGFVIDKFPISRPNLTFSTLTVSNMSPEDSSIYLCSVSVGRTLSNQPQHFGDGTRLSIL.

J is TRBJ2-7 and V is TRBV6-1, with 7 positions matching TRBD2. With 1 base clipped from V and 3 bases from J, the junction kept 6 bases outside the gene matches. Germline V gene sequence: CDR1 MNHNS, CDR2 SASEGT. This CDR3 has 15 residues. The CDR3 nucleotides are TGTGCCAGCAGTGAAGGTAGCGGGCTATTCTACGAGCAGTACTTC. This translates into CASSEGSGLFYEQYF.

V usage is TRBV7-2 and J usage is TRBJ1-2; possibly TRBD1 for D (5 bases). CDR3 size: 13 residues. Germline CDR1 reads SGHTA; CDR2 reads FQGNSA. With 4 bases removed from V and 7 bases from J, the gap between germline ends came to 13 bases. CDR3: CASSSGEGSGYTF. The CDR3 region has the DNA TGTGCCAGCAGCTCCGGGGAGGGGTCTGGCTACACCTTC.

This chain joins TRBV11-2 and TRBJ2-7; possibly TRBD2 for D (5 bases). Germline lookup yields CDR1 SGHAT and CDR2 FQNNGV. This CDR3 region has 15 residues. V was clipped by 5 bases and J by 3 bases, with 17 bases between them. The DNA for the CDR3 is TGTGCCAGCAGCCCGATTAGAGGACTTTTCTACGAGCAGTACTTC. Translating gives CASSPIRGLFYEQYF.

This clone was seen just once. CDR3 in DNA: TGTGCCATCAGTGGTGCGGGGGCAACTAATGAAAAACTGTTTTTT. Translated: CAISGAGATNEKLFF. The J gene is TRBJ1-4, the V gene TRBV10-3; D may be TRBD1 (5 bases). This CDR3 region has 15 residues. Trimming shortened V by 4 bases and J by 0 bases, and 9 bases separated the two germline ends. The germline CDR1 and CDR2 sequences are ENHRY and SYGVKD.

The chain combines TRBV28 with TRBJ1-3; D may be TRBD1 (5 bases). CDR3 length: 14 residues. Germline loops: CDR1 MDHEN, CDR2 SYDVKM. V lost 7 bases and J 8 bases, leaving 18 bases between the germline ends. The CDR3 spells CASTWGPRADTIYF. CDR3 DNA: TGTGCCAGCACCTGGGGCCCCCGGGCGGACACCATATATTTT. Combining the CDR3 with reference TRBV28 and TRBJ1-3 gives the whole variable domain DVKVTQSSRYLVKRTGEKVFLECVQDMDHENMFWYRQDPGLGLRLIYFSYDVKMKEKGDIPEGYSVSREKKERFSLILESASTNQTSMYLCASTWGPRADTIYFGEGSWLTVV.

The rearrangement links TRBV7-2 to TRBJ2-3, with TRBD2 matching over 12 bases. Germline V gives CDR1 SGHTA, CDR2 FQGNSA. Trimming at V came to 6 bases and at J to 3 bases, leaving 4 bases not matched to a gene. The CDR3 loop spans 15 amino acids. The CDR3 nucleotides read TGTGCCAGCAGTCCGACTAGCGGGAGAACAGATACGCAGTATTTT. Its translation is CASSPTSGRTDTQYF. The entire variable domain, with the rest obtained from reference TRBV7-2 and TRBJ2-3, is as follows: GAGVSQSPSNKVTEKGKDVELRCDPISGHTALYWYRQSLGQGLEFLIYFQGNSAPDKSGLPSDRFSAERTGGSVSTLTIQRTQQEDSAVYLCASSPTSGRTDTQYFGPGTRLTVL.

A word on this clone: The sample has other DNA sequences that encode this CDR3 too. This rearrangement joins TRBV9 to TRBJ2-1; 8 bases fit TRBD2. The germline V gene encodes CDR1 SGDLS and CDR2 YYNGEE. J lost 3 bases, V lost 0 bases, and 2 bases had no gene match. This CDR3 has 15 amino acids. CDR3 in DNA: TGTGCCAGCAGCGTAGGTACTAGCGGCTACAATGAGCAGTTCTTC. Its translation: CASSVGTSGYNEQFF.

This rearrangement joins TRBV12-3 or TRBV12-4 to TRBJ2-5, with D uncertain. V was cut by 0 bases and J by 5 bases, with 7 bases left in between. The CDR3 extends over 13 amino acids. The CDR3 spells CASSLARTETQYF. The CDR3 DNA reads as TGTGCCAGCAGTTTAGCGAGAACCGAGACCCAGTACTTC.

The genes are TRBV9 and TRBJ1-3; 9 bases match TRBD1. The germline V gene has CDR1 SGDLS and CDR2 YYNGEE. This CDR3 region has 17 residues. V was clipped by 4 bases and J by 2 bases; unmatched bases: 10. CDR3 residues: CASSPETGGRTGNTIYF. DNA for the CDR3: TGTGCCAGCAGCCCGGAGACAGGGGGTAGAACTGGAAACACCATATATTTT.

The chain uses TRBV5-1 and TRBJ2-7, with D possibly being TRBD1 (5 bases). CDR3 length equals 12 residues. CDR1 and CDR2 (germline): SGHRS, YFSETQ. The germline V and J ends were trimmed by 7 bases and 4 bases, with 12 bases remaining between them. CDR3 residues: CASGGQDYEQYF. In nucleotides, the CDR3 is TGCGCCAGCGGTGGACAAGATTACGAGCAGTACTTC.

This chain connects TRBV7-2 to TRBJ2-7; 10 bases align to TRBD2. Germline values: CDR1 SGHTA, CDR2 FQGNSA. V dropped 5 bases and J dropped 5; count of bases not matched to a gene: 6. The length of the CDR3 is 14 residues. CDR3 sequence (DNA): TGTGCCAGCAGCCCAGCGGGAGGGCCCCACGAGCAGTACTTC. Its protein product is CASSPAGGPHEQYF.

This chain uses TRBV29-1 with TRBJ2-7; no definite D call. V lost 6 bases to trimming and J lost 3 bases, with 18 bases between them. This CDR3 is built from 14 residues. The germline gives CDR1 SQVTM, CDR2 ANQGSEA. This CDR3 is CSVVISVRGYEQYF. For the CDR3, the DNA is TGCAGCGTCGTCATATCAGTTCGCGGCTACGAGCAGTACTTC.

The chain is built from TRBV30 and TRBJ1-2; TRBD1 agrees at 8 bases. The CDR3 length is 16 residues. Trimming took 2 bases from V and 1 from J; bases not matched to a gene: 9. Looked up from germline, CDR1 is GTSNPN and CDR2 is SVGIG (reference sequence). The CDR3 region has the DNA TGTGCCTGGAGTACACCGGACAGGGCCCTTAACTATGGCTACACCTTC. It translates to CAWSTPDRALNYGYTF.

CDR3 DNA: TGTGCCAGCTCACCGTGGAGGACCCAAGAGACCCAGTACTTC. This sequence encodes CASSPWRTQETQYF. This chain links TRBV18 with TRBJ2-5; tentatively, D is TRBD2 (5 bases). Trimming pared 3 bases from V and 1 base from J, leaving 9 bases between. The CDR3 covers 14 residues. CDR1 and CDR2 from the germline V gene are KGHSH and LQKENI.

The chain combines TRBV5-4 with TRBJ2-7; tentative D call: TRBD1 (6 bases). The germline CDR1 and CDR2 sequences are SGHNT and YYREEE (reference sequence). V lost 0 bases, J lost 5 bases, and 15 bases lay in between. This CDR3 has 15 residues. The DNA for the CDR3 is TGTGCCAGCAGCTTGGTGGTGGCAGGGGCGAACGAGCAGTACTTC. Protein sequence: CASSLVVAGANEQYF.

V gene TRBV29-1 combines with J gene TRBJ2-1; D might be TRBD2 (6 bases). Germline V gives CDR1 SQVTM, CDR2 ANQGSEA. This CDR3 contains 15 residues. The V end was cut by 5 bases, the J end by 7 bases, with 21 bases between. The CDR3 nucleotides are TGCAGCGTTCCGGCCGGGACCGTCGCGGGGAATGAGCAGTTCTTC. As protein: CSVPAGTVAGNEQFF.

The rearrangement links TRBV7-2 to TRBJ2-5; perhaps TRBD2 as D (5 bases). Trimming removed 4 bases at V and 7 bases at J, with 7 bases between. CDR1 is SGHTA and CDR2 is FQGNSA in the germline V gene. This CDR3 has 11 amino acids. The CDR3: CASSSEGTQYF. The CDR3 nucleotides are TGTGCCAGCAGCTCCGAGGGGACCCAGTACTTC.

This rearrangement joins TRBV3-1 (or the pseudogene TRBV3-2) to TRBJ2-1; TRBD2 is a possible D gene (5 bases). The germline V gene has CDR1 LGHDT and CDR2 YNNKEL (reference sequence). Deletions cut 5 bases from V and 0 bases from J, with 11 bases between. There are 15 residues in the CDR3. CDR3 in DNA: TGTGCCAGCAGCGCTAGGAGGAACTCCTACAATGAGCAGTTCTTC. Its translation is CASSARRNSYNEQFF.

The V and J genes are TRBV1 and TRBJ2-7; TRBD2, the D gene given by the table, was not confirmed from the DNA. TRBV1 represents a pseudogene. This CDR3 region has 16 residues. CDR3: CTSSQEASGTTYEQYF. CDR3 in DNA: TGCACCAGCAGCCAAGAAGCTAGCGGGACTACCTACGAGCAGTACTTC.

This rearrangement joins TRBV18 to TRBJ1-3; D ambiguous. Looked up from germline, CDR1 is KGHSH and CDR2 is LQKENI. The germline V and J ends were trimmed by 3 bases and 4 bases, with 19 bases remaining between them. The CDR3 runs to 17 residues. The CDR3 DNA reads TGTGCCAGCTCACCGTTGGCCGCGAGGAGTTCCGGAAACACCATATATTTT. It codes for CASSPLAARSSGNTIYF.